These 26 T cell receptor beta chains came from one sample sequenced in a study of T cells in Graves' hyperthyroidism and ophthalmopathy. Amplified TCR beta CDR3 regions derived from RNA transcripts. RT-PCR in the first round (using the HTBI primer set) targeted the TCR CDR3. TCRdb used MiXCR to reprocess the multiplex PCR reads, holding one entry per CDR3 protein. The sample consists of about 570,000 distinct CDR3 sequences, roughly 46% of them appearing once. The material sequenced was peripheral blood or thyroid tissue (not recorded which). These receptors originate from an adult woman with Graves' disease, either hyperthyroidism or ophthalmopathy (not recorded which).

This clonotype occurred once. The V and J genes are TRBV10-2 and TRBJ1-4, with D possibly matching TRBD1 (5 bases). Germline-derived CDR1 and CDR2 are WSHSY and SAAADI. The CDR3 totals 14 residues. Trimming removed 2 bases from V and 8 bases from J, with 12 bases in between. The CDR3 here is CASSEEGMMEKLFF. Here the CDR3 DNA reads TGCGCCAGCAGTGAGGAGGGGATGATGGAAAAACTGTTTTTT.

This clonotype appeared many times. The rearrangement joins TRBV6-6 to TRBJ2-7; D might be TRBD1 (6 bases). The CDR3 is made up of 13 amino acids. Trimming shortened V by 7 bases and J by 0 bases, and 10 bases separated the two germline ends. CDR1 is MNHNY, CDR2 SVGAGI, per germline (reference sequence). CDR3 bases: TGTGCCAGCATAGGGACATCCTCCTACGAGCAGTACTTC. It encodes CASIGTSSYEQYF.

This clonotype was seen only once. One junction end does not reproduce the germline sequence, and a read error may be involved. V gene TRBV7-9 combines with J gene TRBJ1-6; D not certain. This CDR3 contains 15 residues. Germline V gene lookup returns CDR1 SEHNR and CDR2 FQNEAQ (reference sequence). The CDR3 region is CASSQVGLLNSPLHF. The CDR3 DNA is TGCGCCAGCAGCCAAGTAGGGTTACTCAATTCACCCCTCCACTTT.

This clonotype was counted a few times. V gene TRBV27 combines with J gene TRBJ1-5, with 8 bases aligning to TRBD1. Germline assignment: CDR1 MNHEY and CDR2 SMNVEV (reference sequence). The CDR3 sequence is 16 residues long. The V gene end was trimmed by 6 bases and the J gene end by 4 bases; junction bases not matched to a gene: 11. CDR3 loop: CASRPRGTGQNQPQHF. The DNA of the CDR3 is TGTGCCAGCAGACCGAGGGGGACAGGCCAGAATCAGCCCCAGCATTTT.

The rearrangement uses TRBV28 and TRBJ2-5, with D possibly being TRBD1 (6 bases). Germline loops: CDR1 MDHEN, CDR2 SYDVKM. V lost 2 bases and J lost 1, with 8 bases in between. This CDR3 region has 14 residues. The CDR3 protein is CASSLGQRQETQYF. CDR3 DNA sequence: TGTGCCAGCAGTTTAGGACAGCGCCAAGAGACCCAGTACTTC.

This clonotype was seen only a few times. The chain has TRBV6-1 and TRBJ2-7; D possibly corresponds to TRBD2 (6 bases). Trimming cost V 6 bases and J 5 bases, with 14 bases left between them. CDR3 length: 13 amino acids. Germline CDR1 reads MNHNS; CDR2 reads SASEGT. The CDR3 reads CASRVSLADEQYF. In DNA, the CDR3 is TGTGCCAGCAGGGTCTCACTAGCTGACGAGCAGTACTTC.

This clonotype was counted at least ten times. V and J are TRBV20-1 and TRBJ2-5, with TRBD2 matching 10 bases. The trim removed 0 bases at V and 1 base at J, leaving 5 bases unmatched. This CDR3 contains 16 residues. In germline, CDR1 is DFQATT, CDR2 SNEGSKA (reference sequence). CDR3 in DNA: TGCAGTGCTAGAGATTTGGGACTAGCGACCCAAGAGACCCAGTACTTC. It specifies CSARDLGLATQETQYF.

J is TRBJ2-5 and V is TRBV3-1; D possibly corresponds to TRBD2 (6 bases). Trimming stripped 4 bases from V and 3 bases from J, with 15 bases between. The CDR3 length is 15 residues. Germline CDR1 and CDR2: LGHDT and YNNKEL (reference sequence). The CDR3 protein is CASSLPGLTKETQYF. The CDR3 DNA reads as TGTGCCAGCAGCCTACCGGGACTTACCAAAGAGACCCAGTACTTC.

This chain links TRBV14 with TRBJ2-1, with 15 bases identical to TRBD2. The J segment lost 7 bases and the V segment lost 1 base, leaving 8 bases of the junction unmatched. CDR3 size: 18 residues. Germline values: CDR1 SGHDN, CDR2 FVKESK. CDR3 nucleotides: TGTGCCAGCAGCCAAGCCGGACTAGCGGGAGGGACGGCGAATGAGCAGTTCTTC. It is translated as CASSQAGLAGGTANEQFF.

This clonotype was counted only a few times. The chain uses TRBV11-1 and TRBJ2-5; the match to TRBD1 covers 8 bases. The CDR3 spans 16 residues. Looked up from germline, CDR1 is SGHAT and CDR2 is FQDESV (reference sequence). With V trimmed by 6 bases and J by 1 base, 10 bases remained unmatched. The CDR3 nucleotides are TGTGCCAGCAGGGTTCAGGGACAGGACATCCAAGAGACCCAGTACTTC. Encoded protein: CASRVQGQDIQETQYF.

The chain is built from TRBV7-8 and TRBJ1-3; 7 bases align to TRBD1. V trimming: 1 base; J trimming: 3 bases; junction bases outside the gene matches: 3. Germline loops: CDR1 SGHVS, CDR2 FQNEAQ. This CDR3 contains 15 residues. Here the CDR3 reads CASSLGGTVGNTIYF. In DNA form, the CDR3 reads TGTGCCAGCAGCTTAGGGGGGACAGTTGGAAACACCATATATTTT.

This clonotype was observed a handful of times. This rearrangement joins TRBV27 to TRBJ1-2, with 9 bases fitting TRBD1. The ends lost 4 bases at V and 1 base at J; junction bases unmatched: 4. The germline V gene encodes CDR1 MNHEY and CDR2 SMNVEV (reference sequence). CDR3 length: 15 amino acids. The CDR3 is CASSSRTGVNYGYTF. The CDR3 DNA reads as TGTGCCAGCAGTTCGAGGACAGGGGTTAACTATGGCTACACCTTC.

This clonotype was found many times. This chain uses TRBV7-9 with TRBJ1-2, with 9 positions matching TRBD1. With 4 bases clipped from V and 6 bases from J, the junction kept 3 bases outside the gene matches. The CDR3 is made up of 13 amino acids. Germline loops: CDR1 SEHNR, CDR2 FQNEAQ (reference sequence). The CDR3 sequence is CASSSRDRDGYTF. The CDR3 DNA is TGTGCCAGCAGCTCCCGGGACAGGGATGGCTACACCTTC.

The CDR3 spells CASSLFPQPSQPQHF. The CDR3 bases are TGTGCCAGCAGTTTATTTCCGCAACCAAGTCAGCCCCAGCATTTT. The chain combines TRBV27 with TRBJ1-5, with no clear D. Germline lookup yields CDR1 MNHEY and CDR2 SMNVEV (reference sequence). The length of the CDR3 is 15 residues. V shed 1 base and J shed 6 bases, with 13 bases lying between them.

This clonotype has only a few counts. The chain couples TRBV7-2 to TRBJ1-1, with a weak D call TRBD1 (6 bases). The CDR3 covers 15 residues. The V end lost 4 bases, the J end lost 6 bases, and 18 bases lay between the germline ends. The germline gives CDR1 SGHTA, CDR2 FQGNSA. The CDR3 region is CASSSKWGARAEAFF. CDR3 DNA sequence: TGTGCCAGCAGCTCAAAATGGGGGGCCCGCGCTGAAGCTTTCTTT.

This rearrangement joins TRBV15 to TRBJ1-5; D gene uncertain. Per the germline V gene, CDR1 is LNHNV and CDR2 is YYDKDF (reference sequence). Deletions cut 6 bases from V and 4 bases from J, with 16 bases between. The CDR3 contains 15 residues. CDR3 coding DNA: TGTGCCACCAGTCGCAGGATAGTAGCAAATCAGCCCCAGCATTTT. This sequence encodes CATSRRIVANQPQHF.

In its sample, this clonotype was seen many times. The rearrangement links TRBV11-2 to TRBJ2-7; D possibly corresponds to TRBD2 (5 bases). V dropped 4 bases and J dropped 3 bases, with 19 bases sitting between them. This CDR3 spans 16 amino acids. In germline, CDR1 is SGHAT, CDR2 FQNNGV. CDR3 residues: CASSSHLAADLYEQYF. The CDR3, as DNA: TGTGCCAGCAGCTCTCACCTCGCAGCGGACCTCTACGAGCAGTACTTC.

Concerning this clonotype itself: A single base separates this from a much larger clone, so it may be a read error. The chain joins TRBV7-8 to TRBJ1-2; tentatively, D is TRBD1 (5 bases). This CDR3 comprises 13 residues. The V gene's germline CDR1 is SGHVS and CDR2 FQNEAQ. V dropped 5 bases and J dropped 4 bases, with 11 bases sitting between them. The CDR3 here is CASSDRPVYGYTF. CDR3 nucleotides: TGTGCCAGCAGCGACAGACCCGTCTATGGCTACACCTTC.

This clonotype was seen a handful of times. The chain has TRBV2 and TRBJ2-5, with 12 nucleotides matching TRBD2. Unmatched junction bases numbered 9, after V lost 7 bases and J lost 3 bases. Germline assignment: CDR1 SNHLY and CDR2 FYNNEI. The CDR3 is made up of 16 amino acids. For the CDR3, the DNA is TGTGCCAGCACCCTCTTGCGACTAGCGGGAGAAGAGACCCAGTACTTC. Protein product: CASTLLRLAGEETQYF.

The chain is built from TRBV29-1 and TRBJ2-3, with 13 bases lining up with TRBD2. After removal of 6 bases from V and 11 bases from J, the junction contained 14 bases not matched to a gene. The CDR3 is 15 amino acids. The V gene's germline CDR1 is SQVTM and CDR2 ANQGSEA. CDR3 sequence: CSVTRTSGRVRGQYF. The CDR3 DNA sequence: TGCAGCGTCACGAGGACTAGCGGGAGAGTACGGGGGCAGTATTTT.

To note about this clonotype: A much larger clonotype is one base distant, so this may be a read error. In nucleotides, the CDR3 is TGTGTCAGCAGTTACTCGGGCCGGGGGTACGAGCAGTACTTC. This codes for CVSSYSGRGYEQYF. The gene calls are TRBV6-5 and TRBJ2-7; maybe TRBD2 (6 bases). The CDR3 length is 14 residues. The germline V gene has CDR1 MNHEY and CDR2 SVGAGI.

V gene TRBV20-1 combines with J gene TRBJ1-2; D remains unclear. The germline CDR1 and CDR2 sequences are DFQATT and SNEGSKA (reference sequence). The CDR3 runs 15 residues. The germline V and J ends were trimmed by 6 bases and 1 base, with 18 bases remaining between them. The CDR3 here is CSASGGESGNYGYTF. The CDR3 DNA sequence: TGCAGTGCCTCCGGTGGGGAAAGTGGTAACTATGGCTACACCTTC.

J is TRBJ2-5 and V is TRBV5-4; 9 bases match TRBD1. V dropped 3 bases and J dropped 5; count of bases not matched to a gene: 11. The germline gives CDR1 SGHNT, CDR2 YYREEE (reference sequence). This CDR3 has 16 amino acids. The CDR3 nucleotides are TGTGCCAGCAGCTCCGCGACAGGGGGAGGTTGGGAGACCCAGTACTTC. Translating gives CASSSATGGGWETQYF.

This clonotype was picked up many times. CDR3 sequence (DNA): TGCAGTGCTAGAGATTTCAGCAGGGCTGGAAACACCATATATTTT. It codes for CSARDFSRAGNTIYF. The V gene is TRBV20-1, the J gene TRBJ1-3, with D possibly matching TRBD1 (5 bases). With 0 bases removed from V and 2 bases from J, the gap between germline ends came to 11 bases. The germline V gene encodes CDR1 DFQATT and CDR2 SNEGSKA (reference sequence). This CDR3 contains 15 residues.

This chain joins TRBV11-2 and TRBJ1-3; TRBD1 might be the D (5 bases). The V gene's germline CDR1 is SGHAT and CDR2 FQNNGV. The CDR3 is 14 amino acids. The V end was cut by 5 bases, the J end by 4 bases, with 12 bases between. The CDR3 protein is CASSRGLAGNTIYF. CDR3 DNA: TGTGCCAGCAGCAGGGGACTAGCGGGAAACACCATATATTTT.

This clonotype was detected ten times or more. The chain carries TRBV29-1 and TRBJ2-7, with 9 bases lining up with TRBD1. The ends lost 4 bases at V and 1 base at J; junction bases unmatched: 5. The CDR3 sequence is 14 residues long. CDR1 SQVTM and CDR2 ANQGSEA come from the germline V gene. The CDR3 DNA sequence: TGCAGCGTTGGGGGGGGGACAGGGTCCTACGAGCAGTACTTC. This translates into CSVGGGTGSYEQYF.